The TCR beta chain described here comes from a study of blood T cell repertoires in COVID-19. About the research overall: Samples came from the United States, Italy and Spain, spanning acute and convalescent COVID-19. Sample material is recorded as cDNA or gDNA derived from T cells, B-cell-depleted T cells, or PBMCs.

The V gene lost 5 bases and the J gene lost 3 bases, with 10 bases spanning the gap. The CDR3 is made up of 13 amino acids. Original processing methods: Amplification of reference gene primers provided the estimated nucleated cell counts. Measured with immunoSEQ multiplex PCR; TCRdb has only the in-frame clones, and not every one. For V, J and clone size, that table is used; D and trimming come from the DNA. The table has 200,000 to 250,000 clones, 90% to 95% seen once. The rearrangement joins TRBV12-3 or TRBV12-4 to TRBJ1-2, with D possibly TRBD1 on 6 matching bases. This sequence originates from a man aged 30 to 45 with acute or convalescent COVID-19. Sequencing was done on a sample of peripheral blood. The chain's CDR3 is CASSAGQYYGYTF. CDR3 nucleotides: TGTGCCAGCAGTGCAGGACAGTACTATGGCTACACCTTC.